This entry lists 26 T cell receptor beta chains sequenced from one sample in a study of blood T cell repertoires in COVID-19. Produced via immunoSEQ multiplex PCR; TCRdb's table is partial and in-frame only. This table holds about 380,000 clones, 87% found once. What was sequenced was PBMCs or T cells enriched from blood (not recorded which). The receptors originated from a woman in her twenties or thirties who had recovered from COVID-19.

The chain joins TRBV24-1 to TRBJ2-3; 10 bases fit TRBD2. CDR3 size: 16 residues. J gave up 1 base and V 2 bases, and 2 bases lay outside the gene matches. Germline-derived CDR1 and CDR2 are KGHDR and SFDVKD. CDR3 coding DNA: TGTGCCACCAGTGATTCTGGACTAGCGGGCACAGATACGCAGTATTTT. Translation gives CATSDSGLAGTDTQYF.

The rearrangement joins TRBV4-1 to TRBJ2-7; 9 positions match TRBD1. Germline V gene lookup returns CDR1 MGHRA and CDR2 YSYEKL. CDR3 length: 13 residues. V gave up 3 bases and J gave up 6 bases; unmatched junction bases: 3. The CDR3 DNA is TGCGCCAGCAGCCATACAGGGGGCGGCGAGCAGTACTTC. This codes for CASSHTGGGEQYF.

This chain links TRBV5-5 with TRBJ1-1; D is uncertain. Germline-derived CDR1 and CDR2 are SGHKS and YYEKEE (reference sequence). This CDR3 region has 13 residues. V shed 4 bases and J shed 3 bases, with 10 bases lying between them. The DNA for the CDR3 is TGTGCCAGCAGCACCTGGAGAGACACTGAAGCTTTCTTT. This codes for CASSTWRDTEAFF. Full variable domain (rest looked up from reference TRBV5-5 and TRBJ1-1): DAGVTQSPTHLIKTRGQQVTLRCSPISGHKSVSWYQQVLGQGPQFIFQYYEKEERGRGNFPDRFSARQFPNYSSELNVNALLLGDSALYLCASSTWRDTEAFFGQGTRLTVV.

The gene calls are TRBV7-6 and TRBJ2-3, with 8 bases matching TRBD2. The CDR3 spans 19 residues. Germline CDR1 SGHVS, CDR2 FNYEAQ. With V trimmed by 4 bases and J by 0 bases, 15 bases remained unmatched. Here the CDR3 reads CASSWSGVGGATSTDTQYF. For the CDR3, the DNA is TGTGCCAGCAGCTGGTCCGGAGTCGGGGGGGCAACTAGCACAGATACGCAGTATTTT.

The chain recombines TRBV5-5 with TRBJ2-5, with a possible D match to TRBD1 (5 bases). This CDR3 contains 15 residues. CDR1 and CDR2 from the germline V gene are SGHKS and YYEKEE (reference sequence). Trimming shortened V by 2 bases and J by 5 bases, and 16 bases separated the two germline ends. The chain's CDR3 is CASSFNFGQGETQYF. CDR3 DNA sequence: TGTGCCAGCAGCTTTAATTTTGGGCAGGGCGAGACCCAGTACTTC. Looking up the rest from reference TRBV5-5 and TRBJ2-5 gives the full variable domain: DAGVTQSPTHLIKTRGQQVTLRCSPISGHKSVSWYQQVLGQGPQFIFQYYEKEERGRGNFPDRFSARQFPNYSSELNVNALLLGDSALYLCASSFNFGQGETQYFGPGTRLLVL.

The rearrangement links TRBV4-2 to TRBJ1-2; 8 positions agree with TRBD1. There are 13 residues in the CDR3. The germline V gene has CDR1 LGHNA and CDR2 YNFKEQ. The V and J ends lost 1 base and 7 bases, in that order; junction bases with no gene match: 2. The CDR3 DNA reads TGTGCCAGCAGCCAAGGCAGGGGGCCTGGCTACACCTTC. Its protein is CASSQGRGPGYTF.

This clone has only one observation. The chain carries TRBV2 and TRBJ2-5; 8 bases fit TRBD2. The CDR3 is 14 residues long. Trimming at V came to 9 bases and at J to 4 bases, leaving 10 bases not matched to a gene. Per the germline V gene, CDR1 is SNHLY and CDR2 is FYNNEI. The CDR3 nucleotides read TGTGCCAGTTGTTTCGCGGGAGGAGGAGAGACCCAGTACTTC. Protein sequence: CASCFAGGGETQYF.

The V and J genes are TRBV6-5 and TRBJ1-2; 9 nucleotides match TRBD1. V shed 4 bases and J 2 bases; nucleotides not matched to a gene: 5. The V gene's germline CDR1 is MNHEY and CDR2 SVGAGI. This CDR3 has 15 residues. The CDR3 loop reads CASSSGTGSNYGYTF. CDR3 bases: TGTGCCAGCAGTTCCGGGACAGGGTCCAACTATGGCTACACCTTC.

The V gene is TRBV19, the J gene TRBJ1-3, with D unclear. Trimming shortened V by 5 bases and J by 0 bases, and 8 bases separated the two germline ends. The CDR3 is 14 amino acids. Germline assignment: CDR1 LNHDA and CDR2 SQIVND (reference sequence). The CDR3 region is CASSSHPSGNTIYF. CDR3 DNA: TGTGCCAGTAGTTCACACCCCTCTGGAAACACCATATATTTT.

The rearrangement links TRBV7-2 to TRBJ2-7, with 10 positions matching TRBD2. V dropped 4 bases and J dropped 4; count of bases not matched to a gene: 4. CDR1 and CDR2 from the germline V gene are SGHTA and FQGNSA. This CDR3 comprises 14 residues. CDR3 amino acids: CASSYRSGRYEQYF. The CDR3 bases are TGTGCCAGCAGCTACCGTAGCGGGAGGTACGAGCAGTACTTC.

The chain is built from TRBV7-6 and TRBJ2-5; D unclear. V shed 4 bases and J shed 3 bases, with 6 bases lying between them. Germline V gene data show CDR1 as SGHVS and CDR2 as FNYEAQ. The CDR3 consists of 12 residues. CDR3 region: CASSSHKETQYF. In DNA form, the CDR3 reads TGTGCCAGCAGCTCCCACAAAGAGACCCAGTACTTC. Full variable domain (remainder filled in from reference TRBV7-6 and TRBJ2-5): GAGVSQSPRYKVTKRGQDVALRCDPISGHVSLYWYRQALGQGPEFLTYFNYEAQQDKSGLPNDRFSAERPEGSISTLTIQRTEQRDSAMYRCASSSHKETQYFGPGTRLLVL.

This clone was seen once. The V call is TRBV29-1, the J call TRBJ2-7; no reliable D call. The germline gives CDR1 SQVTM, CDR2 ANQGSEA. Deletions cut 2 bases from V and 0 bases from J, with 2 bases between. This CDR3 spans 11 amino acids. CDR3 DNA: TGCAGCGTTGAACGCTCCTACGAGCAGTACTTC. Its protein is CSVERSYEQYF.

This clone is medium-sized (0.01 to 0.1%). The chain recombines TRBV5-4 with TRBJ2-2, with TRBD2 matching 8 bases. After removal of 6 bases from V and 6 bases from J, the junction contained 13 bases not matched to a gene. This CDR3 is 16 amino acids long. Germline-derived CDR1 and CDR2 are SGHNT and YYREEE (reference sequence). This chain's CDR3 is CASIPEGAGESGELFF. CDR3 DNA sequence: TGTGCCAGCATCCCTGAGGGAGCGGGAGAGTCCGGGGAGCTGTTTTTT.

The V and J genes are TRBV23-1 and TRBJ1-2, with a tentative D call TRBD1 (6 bases). TRBV23-1 is sorted into the ORF group, with uncertain function. This CDR3 comprises 19 residues. V lost 3 bases and J lost 0, with 23 bases in between. As DNA, the CDR3 is TGCGCCAGCAGTCACATTCATGGGGACACCATAGACGCTAACTATGGCTACACCTTC. As protein: CASSHIHGDTIDANYGYTF.

The V gene is TRBV6-5, the J gene TRBJ1-1; D remains ambiguous. Trimming removed 4 bases at V and 4 bases at J, with 7 bases between. Germline CDR1 MNHEY, CDR2 SVGAGI. The CDR3 has 12 residues. In DNA, the CDR3 is TGTGCCAGCAGTTCCCCGGGCACTGAAGCTTTCTTT. This gives the protein CASSSPGTEAFF.

The gene calls are TRBV10-1 and TRBJ2-7; 7 nucleotides match TRBD1. The CDR3 loop spans 15 amino acids. The ends lost 5 bases at V and 0 bases at J; junction bases unmatched: 7. Germline CDR1 WNHNN, CDR2 SYGVQD (reference sequence). Written as DNA, the CDR3 is TGCGCCAGCAGTAGGGGACAGTCAAGCTCCTACGAGCAGTACTTC. This sequence encodes CASSRGQSSSYEQYF.

This sequence joins TRBV5-4 and TRBJ2-2, with 7 bases identical to TRBD1. J lost 4 bases, V lost 4 bases, and 10 bases had no gene match. CDR3 length: 16 amino acids. Germline CDR1 SGHNT, CDR2 YYREEE (reference sequence). The CDR3 reads CASSPFLRGRTGELFF. The CDR3 DNA reads as TGTGCCAGCAGCCCTTTTTTGAGGGGGCGCACCGGGGAGCTGTTTTTT.

This clone was observed once. The chain uses TRBV5-5 and TRBJ1-1; tentative D call: TRBD1 (6 bases). Trimming stripped 3 bases from V and 0 bases from J, with 12 bases between. Germline values: CDR1 SGHKS, CDR2 YYEKEE (reference sequence). This CDR3 region has 15 residues. The CDR3 protein is CASSWVGTLNTEAFF. The CDR3 DNA sequence: TGTGCCAGCAGCTGGGTGGGGACATTGAACACTGAAGCTTTCTTT.

This chain links TRBV19 with TRBJ1-1; TRBD1 agrees at 9 bases. CDR1 and CDR2 from the germline V gene are LNHDA and SQIVND (reference sequence). This CDR3 contains 14 residues. Trimming cost V 5 bases and J 3 bases; bases outside gene matches: 4. In nucleotides, the CDR3 is TGTGCCAGTAGTTTGGGACAGGGCGACACTGAAGCTTTCTTT. It codes for CASSLGQGDTEAFF.

The gene calls are TRBV12-3 or TRBV12-4 and TRBJ2-7, with TRBD2 as a possible D gene (5 bases). The CDR3 has 12 residues. V was cut by 2 bases and J by 7 bases, with 9 bases left in between. In nucleotides, the CDR3 is TGTGCCAGCAGTTTAAGTCGGGGTGAGCAGTACTTC. As protein: CASSLSRGEQYF.

The chain carries TRBV19 and TRBJ1-1, with 11 bases that match TRBD1. The CDR3 spans 14 residues. The V gene end was trimmed by 5 bases and the J gene end by 6 bases; junction bases not matched to a gene: 5. The germline gives CDR1 LNHDA, CDR2 SQIVND (reference sequence). For the CDR3, the DNA is TGTGCCAGTAGTCGATGGGACAGGGGGTCTGAAGCTTTCTTT. Protein product: CASSRWDRGSEAFF.

The V gene is TRBV9, the J gene TRBJ2-7, with 7 positions matching TRBD2. J lost 4 bases, V lost 4 bases, and 8 bases had no gene match. The CDR3 spans 14 residues. From germline, CDR1 is SGDLS and CDR2 YYNGEE. This chain's CDR3 is CASSPHSGYYEQYF. The CDR3 DNA reads as TGTGCCAGCAGCCCCCATAGCGGGTATTACGAGCAGTACTTC. The variable domain in full, completed from reference TRBV9 and TRBJ2-7, reads DSGVTQTPKHLITATGQRVTLRCSPRSGDLSVYWYQQSLDQGLQFLIQYYNGEERAKGNILERFSAQQFPDLHSELNLSSLELGDSALYFCASSPHSGYYEQYFGPGTRLTVT.

Comment on this clone: One base away lies a much larger clone, so this may be a sequencing read error. The genes are TRBV28 and TRBJ1-2; D remains unclear. Trimming removed 5 bases from V and 0 bases from J, with 4 bases in between. The CDR3 has 12 residues. Germline CDR1 MDHEN, CDR2 SYDVKM. DNA for the CDR3: TGTGCCAGCAGTCCTACTAACTATGGCTACACCTTC. It specifies CASSPTNYGYTF.

The genes are TRBV4-1 and TRBJ1-1; possibly TRBD1 for D (5 bases). V was pared by 5 bases and J by 0 bases, with 13 bases between. CDR3 length equals 15 residues. Germline CDR1 and CDR2: MGHRA and YSYEKL. CDR3: CASSSRQGLNTEAFF. As DNA, the CDR3 is TGCGCCAGCAGCTCGCGCCAGGGCCTGAACACTGAAGCTTTCTTT.

This chain connects TRBV9 to TRBJ2-1, with TRBD1 matching over 7 bases. The CDR3 runs 15 residues. V shed 2 bases and J 8 bases; nucleotides not matched to a gene: 10. Germline V CDR1 and CDR2: SGDLS, YYNGEE. The CDR3 DNA is TGTGCCAGCAGCGTTGGGACAGTCTGGGGCGATGAGCAGTTCTTC. Translation: CASSVGTVWGDEQFF.

This chain connects TRBV7-9 to TRBJ2-1; 8 bases agree with TRBD2. Germline V gene sequence: CDR1 SEHNR, CDR2 FQNEAQ (reference sequence). J was trimmed by 4 bases and V by 5 bases; bases with no gene match: 10. This CDR3 has 16 amino acids. The CDR3 DNA reads TGTGCCAGCAGCCCCCTTAGCGGGGTTATTTACAATGAGCAGTTCTTC. Residues: CASSPLSGVIYNEQFF.